This T cell receptor (beta chain) was obtained from a study of vaccination effects on CD4 cells after COVID-19. This CDR3 region has 14 residues. Germline loops: CDR1 MNHEY, CDR2 SVGEGT. The junction had 4 bases not matched to a gene; V was cut back by 4 bases and J by 5 bases. In the case of this clone: Its antigen is not identified.

TCRdb's table, derived via immunoSEQ multiplex PCR, lists solely in-frame clones and lacks some. The sample consists of roughly 59,000 clones, roughly 80% of them appearing once. Antigen-specific CD4+ T cells were expanded (with viral peptide pools) by the ViraFEST assay ahead of sequencing. Culture proceeded for more than 8 days, and CD4+ T cells were then isolated. The cohort was immunized with two doses of either the BNT162b2 or mRNA-1273 vaccine. This clonotype was sampled from a human donor who received a COVID-19 vaccine. V gene TRBV6-2 or TRBV6-3 combines with J gene TRBJ1-2; the match to TRBD1 covers 10 bases. The input for sequencing was CD4+ T cells from PBMCs cultured with HCoV-OC43 spike peptides, taken after COVID-19 vaccination. Subset of the sample: HCoV-OC43 spike overlapping peptide pool stimulation. The CDR3 loop reads CASSSTGQGYGYTF. The DNA of the CDR3 is TGTGCCAGCAGTTCCACGGGACAGGGGTATGGCTACACCTTC.